This TCR beta chain originates from a study of T-cell memory formation after mild COVID-19. Study-level findings and limits: Most CD4+ clones that shrank were in CM and EM, while CD8+ ones turned up in EMRA.

In TCRdb, the 5' RACE reads were re-called with MiXCR into one record per CDR3 protein. The table records about 560,000 distinct CDR3 sequences, roughly 17% of them present only once. As concerns this clonotype: Its antigen is currently unknown.

The CDR3 is made up of 16 amino acids. Germline V gene lookup returns CDR1 MNHNS and CDR2 SASEGT. V gave up 1 base and J gave up 0 bases, with 13 bases separating them. The J gene is TRBJ2-7, the V gene TRBV6-1; no reliable D call. The receptor was derived from an adult woman who had mild COVID-19 (a few samples of this study predate the infection). Cell type and time point are not known. The sequencing input was PBMCs or a T cell subset sorted from them (not recorded which). The CDR3 DNA follows: TGTGCCAGCAGTGAAGAGACGTCCGCCTCCTCCTACGAGCAGTACTTC. Translating it yields CASSEETSASSYEQYF.